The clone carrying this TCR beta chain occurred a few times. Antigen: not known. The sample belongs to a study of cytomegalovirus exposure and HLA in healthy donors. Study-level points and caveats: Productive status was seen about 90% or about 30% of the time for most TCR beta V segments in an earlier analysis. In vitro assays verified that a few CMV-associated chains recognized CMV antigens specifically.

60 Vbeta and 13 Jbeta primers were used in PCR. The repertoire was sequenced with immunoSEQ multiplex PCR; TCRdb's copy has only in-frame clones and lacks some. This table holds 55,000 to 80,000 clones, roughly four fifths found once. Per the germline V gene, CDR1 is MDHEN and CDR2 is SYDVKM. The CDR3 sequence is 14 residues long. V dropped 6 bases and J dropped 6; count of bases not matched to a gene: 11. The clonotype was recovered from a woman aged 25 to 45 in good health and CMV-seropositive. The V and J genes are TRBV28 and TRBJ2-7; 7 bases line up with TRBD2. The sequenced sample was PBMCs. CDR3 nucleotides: TGTGCCAGCAGGCAGGGAGGCGGGAGAGTCGAGCAGTACTTC. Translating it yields CASRQGGGRVEQYF.